This record looks at one T cell receptor (beta chain) sequence and its context. Antigen specificity is unknown. The data originate from a study of OX40 agonist ivuxolimab in advanced cancers. About the research overall: The group had a mean age of around 60 years, ranged from about 23 to 79, and was 82.7% male. Partial responses, seen in three patients, involved one hepatocellular carcinoma and two cutaneous melanomas. Study findings and constraints: Relative to CD4+, CD8+ T cells held more expanded clones on average.

Clones were read by immunoSEQ multiplex PCR, and TCRdb kept only the in-frame ones, dropping some. The sample carries about 130,000 clones, 85% to 95% recorded once. Germline CDR1 is MGHRA and CDR2 is YSYEKL. This CDR3 comprises 13 residues. V shed 3 bases and J shed 3 bases, with 9 bases lying between them. This TCR derives from an adult with an advanced solid tumor such as melanoma, head and neck, liver or kidney cancer. This material consisted of CD4+ or CD8+ T cells sorted from blood, taken in a trial of the OX40 agonist ivuxolimab. The chain recombines TRBV4-1 with TRBJ2-7; D unresolved. Here the CDR3 DNA reads TGCGCCAGCAGCCAGGCGGTACACTACGAGCAGTACTTC. As protein: CASSQAVHYEQYF.